This T cell receptor (beta chain) is drawn from a study of CD8+ T cells in alopecia areata. Researchers gathered lesional scalp punch biopsies and peripheral blood from patients with alopecia areata. With V trimmed by 2 bases and J by 0 bases, 6 bases remained unmatched. Germline V CDR1 and CDR2: GTSNPN, SVGIG (reference sequence). This CDR3 comprises 15 residues. A note on this clone: Its cognate antigen is unknown.

Study-level results: Normal-skin resident alphabeta T cells also appear among scalp sample sequences. Greater clonality was observed in lesional scalp samples, especially alopecia totalis/universalis, versus normal scalp. Possibly because of HLA-related factors, TCR sharing was less clear across patients than in mice.

Extraction of RNA preceded its reverse transcription into cDNA, which served as the sequencing template. TCRdb's copy holds only in-frame clones and misses some; the assay was immunoSEQ multiplex PCR. The data show some 82,000 clones, approximately 50% seen once. Sequenced: NKG2D-high CD8+ T cells sorted from blood. The receptor was derived from a human donor with alopecia areata. V and J are TRBV30 and TRBJ2-7; TRBD2 matches at 8 bases. The CDR3 protein is CAWSLLSGNSYEQYF. In nucleotides, the CDR3 is TGTGCCTGGAGTCTACTTAGCGGGAACTCCTACGAGCAGTACTTC.